Described below is a single T cell receptor (beta chain) sequence and its context. No cognate antigen has been identified for it. No base qualities exist here, and no much larger clone lies one base off it. The sample comes from a study of blood T cell repertoires in COVID-19 (dated by TCRdb to 2020 to 2022). At the level of the whole study: Collaborator samples came from the United States, Italy and Spain and covered acute and convalescent phases of COVID-19. The prospective study material was composed of cDNA or gDNA derived from T cells, B-cell-depleted T cells, or PBMCs. Deeply sampled blood TCRbeta repertoires from subjects exposed to, actively infected with, or recovered from COVID-19 were included in the dataset. The repertoires were made available in a free public database intended to serve as a resource for research on the immune response to SARS-CoV-2. Samples came from the ongoing ImmuneRACE study (first 160 participants) plus 1,254 subjects from 6 global collaborators. The sample metadata nearly always contained a de-identified subject ID, COVID-19 status, age in years and sex. HLA class I and class II types, where available, came from metadata supplied by the sample provider rather than from assay-based typing. On the study overall, not on this receptor specifically: Clinical and demographic metadata were provided uncurated, with the amount varying by source and participant.

The collaborating institutions used their own protocols to collect whole blood in K2EDTA tubes. For TCRbeta analysis, collaborators shipped samples in one of three forms: frozen whole blood, isolated PBMCs, or DNA extracted from either of those sample types. TCRbeta CDR3 regions were amplified from genomic DNA using the immunoSEQ Assay, a bias-controlled multiplex PCR. From the authors' description of their analysis: Nucleated cell counts per sample were estimated from amplification of reference gene primers within the assay. To quantify the absolute abundance of each unique TCRbeta CDR3 rearrangement, sequence reads were collapsed and filtered. Productive Simpson clonality was computed per sample as the square root of Simpson's diversity index over productive rearrangements. TCRdb stores this immuneACCESS table with in-frame sequences only. Part of the clones is absent; in the studies checked, under half of the shortfall reflects unresolved V genes, and no reason is known for the rest. That table is the source of V, J and clone size, and D and trimming were worked out from the DNA. Present in this sample are roughly 200,000 clones, roughly 81% of which were seen just once. Together, the top ten hold roughly 4.6% of the sample.

V loses 3 bases, J loses 1 base, and the germline ends lie 13 bases apart. Inclusive of the bounding cysteine and phenylalanine, the CDR3 is 16 residues long. This entry keeps only the CDR3 DNA: 48 bases, framed from base 1. The germline V gene provides CDR1 MNHNS and CDR2 SASEGT. Here the chain combines TRBV6-1 and TRBJ1-5; tentative D gene TRBD1, with 5 bases matching. What was sequenced was peripheral blood. The clonotype was recovered from a woman between 65 and 79 years old with active or convalescent COVID-19. The DNA is TGTGCCAGCAGTGAGTGGGCAGGGCACAGCAATCAGCCCCAGCATTTT. Its protein reads: CASSEWAGHSNQPQHF.